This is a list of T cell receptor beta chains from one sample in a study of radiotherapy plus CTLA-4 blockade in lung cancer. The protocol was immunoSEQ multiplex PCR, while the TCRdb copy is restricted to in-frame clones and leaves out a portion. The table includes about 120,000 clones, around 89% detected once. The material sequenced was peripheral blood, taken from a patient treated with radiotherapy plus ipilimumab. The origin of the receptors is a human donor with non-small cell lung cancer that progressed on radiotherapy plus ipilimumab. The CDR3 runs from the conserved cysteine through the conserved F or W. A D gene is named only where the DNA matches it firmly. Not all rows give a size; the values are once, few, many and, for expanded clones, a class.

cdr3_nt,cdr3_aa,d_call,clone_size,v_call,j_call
TGTGCCAGCAGCCGGGGACTAGCAAGTGTGGGTTACACAGATACGCAGTATTTT,CASSRGLASVGYTDTQYF,TRBD2,NA,TRBV13,TRBJ2-3
TGTGCCAGCAGTTTCTCCAACCCGAGAGTGAGCACAGATACGCAGTATTTT,CASSFSNPRVSTDTQYF,NA,NA,TRBV2,TRBJ2-3
TGTGCCAGCAGCTTTGGGGGCAGGGCAGGGGTTGGCTACACCTTC,CASSFGGRAGVGYTF,NA,NA,TRBV7-9,TRBJ1-2
TGTGCCAGCAGTTTGTTGGGCGGGAGGGCCCAGCAGTACTTC,CASSLLGGRAQQYF,TRBD2,NA,TRBV6-5,TRBJ2-7
TGTGCCAGCAGTGAAGCGTTGCCGGATATGAACACTGAAGCTTTCTTT,CASSEALPDMNTEAFF,NA,many,TRBV2,TRBJ1-1
TGTGCCAGTAGTTCCCGGGAGCCCTATTACTACGAGCAGTACTTC,CASSSREPYYYEQYF,NA,NA,TRBV19,TRBJ2-7
TGTGCCAGAACAGGACAGGGGCCCTTTGTAGAGAACACCGGGGAGCTGTTTTTT,CARTGQGPFVENTGELFF,TRBD1,NA,TRBV19,TRBJ2-2
TGTGCCAGCAGTGGTCGGACTACTAGCACAGATACGCAGTATTTT,CASSGRTTSTDTQYF,NA,NA,TRBV6-1,TRBJ2-3
TGTGCCAGCAGCGTAGTACAGGGGAATGGCTACACCTTC,CASSVVQGNGYTF,TRBD1,NA,TRBV9,TRBJ1-2
TGTGCCAGCTCACCCGGGACTAGCGGGAGCTACGAGCAGTACTTC,CASSPGTSGSYEQYF,TRBD2,NA,TRBV18,TRBJ2-7
TGTGCCAGTTCCACTCTGTCACAGAACTATGGCTACACCTTC,CASSTLSQNYGYTF,NA,NA,TRBV18,TRBJ1-2
TGTGCCAGCAGGACCGGAGGACAGAGCTCTGGAAACACCATATATTTT,CASRTGGQSSGNTIYF,NA,NA,TRBV28,TRBJ1-3
TGTGCCAGCAGCGCAAGGGCCGGGACTAGCGCCTACAATGAGCAGTTCTTC,CASSARAGTSAYNEQFF,TRBD2,NA,TRBV9,TRBJ2-1
TGCGCCAGCAGTCATGGATCCCAGGGACCTACCACTGAAGCTTTCTTT,CASSHGSQGPTTEAFF,NA,NA,TRBV5-1,TRBJ1-1
TGTGCCAGCAGTTACGTAACGGGAAGAGAGACCCAGTACTTC,CASSYVTGRETQYF,NA,NA,TRBV6-5,TRBJ2-5
TGTGCCAGCAGACGAGGGACAGCGAACACCGGGGAGCTGTTTTTT,CASRRGTANTGELFF,TRBD1,NA,TRBV27,TRBJ2-2
TGTGCCAGCTCACCACAGGGATACTATGGCTACACCTTC,CASSPQGYYGYTF,NA,NA,TRBV18,TRBJ1-2
TGTGCCAGCAGTAGAAACTCTTACGAGCAGTACTTC,CASSRNSYEQYF,NA,NA,TRBV2,TRBJ2-7
TGCGCCAGCAGCCACGTACTTCGGGAGGATGGCTACACCTTC,CASSHVLREDGYTF,NA,NA,TRBV4-1,TRBJ1-2
TGTGCCAGCAGCCCAATAAGACTGGGGGCTAATGAAAAACTGTTTTTT,CASSPIRLGANEKLFF,NA,NA,TRBV14,TRBJ1-4
TGTGCCAGCAGCTGGGTAGGCCTGAACACTGAAGCTTTCTTT,CASSWVGLNTEAFF,NA,NA,TRBV5-8,TRBJ1-1
TGTGCCAGTAGTATTGGGATCAATAGCAATCAGCCCCAGCATTTT,CASSIGINSNQPQHF,NA,NA,TRBV19,TRBJ1-5
TGTGCCAGCAGCCAAGATCTTACTAGCGATTTGGGTAACAATGAGCAGTTCTTC,CASSQDLTSDLGNNEQFF,TRBD2,NA,TRBV4-2,TRBJ2-1
TGTGCCAGCAGTTCGAGGGGGCGCTTCTTCCACGAGCAGTACTTC,CASSSRGRFFHEQYF,TRBD1,NA,TRBV6-5,TRBJ2-7
TGTGCCAGCAGCCAATCAGGAGGGGGGTATCAGCCCCAGCATTTT,CASSQSGGGYQPQHF,NA,NA,TRBV16,TRBJ1-5
TGTGCCAGCAGAACCGGCCTCGAGTTGCAGTTCTTC,CASRTGLELQFF,NA,NA,TRBV27,TRBJ2-1
TGCGCCAGCAGCCCCCGTCAGGCGCTCGCTTACAATGAGCAGTTCTTC,CASSPRQALAYNEQFF,NA,NA,TRBV5-1,TRBJ2-1
TGCAGCGTTGGGGGGGCTGGTGCCAACGTCCTGACTTTC,CSVGGAGANVLTF,NA,NA,TRBV29-1,TRBJ2-6
TGTGCCAGCAGCTTACTCGGCCCCATCGGCAGGGAGACCCAGTACTTC,CASSLLGPIGRETQYF,NA,NA,TRBV7-9,TRBJ2-5
TGTGCCAGCTCACCGGGACGGAACACAGATACGCAGTATTTT,CASSPGRNTDTQYF,NA,NA,TRBV18,TRBJ2-3
TGTGCCAGTAGTCCGGTTCGTTCCTCTGGAAACACCATATATTTT,CASSPVRSSGNTIYF,NA,NA,TRBV19,TRBJ1-3
TGTGCCAGCAGCGTGTCCCCCAATCAGCCCCAGCATTTT,CASSVSPNQPQHF,NA,NA,TRBV9,TRBJ1-5
TGTGCCAGCAGCTTGTTATCGAGCGGGAGGAGGTACGAGCAGTACTTC,CASSLLSSGRRYEQYF,TRBD2,NA,TRBV5-6,TRBJ2-7
TGTGCCAGCAGCTACAGGGTCGGGACTGAAGCTTTCTTT,CASSYRVGTEAFF,NA,NA,TRBV7-3,TRBJ1-1
TGCGCCAGCAGCTTGGGGTTAAGGACTAATGAAAAACTGTTTTTT,CASSLGLRTNEKLFF,NA,NA,TRBV5-1,TRBJ1-4
TGTGCCAGCAGCTTATACCGTGTCCAAGAGACCCAGTACTTC,CASSLYRVQETQYF,NA,NA,TRBV11-2,TRBJ2-5
TGTGCCACCAGCAGACCCTCAGGGACCGTCTTTGGAAACACCATATATTTT,CATSRPSGTVFGNTIYF,NA,NA,TRBV15,TRBJ1-3
TGTGCCAGCAGGGGGGAAGGTGGGGGGCCCGGGGATTTT,CASRGEGGGPGDF,NA,once,TRBV2,TRBJ1-5
TGTGCCAGCAGCCCTAGGAACCGACAGGGGTTGGGCTATGGCTACACCTTC,CASSPRNRQGLGYGYTF,TRBD1,few,TRBV7-9,TRBJ1-2
TGTGCCAGCACAGAGCGAAGGGGCGAGGAGCGGTACTTC,CASTERRGEERYF,NA,NA,TRBV27,TRBJ2-7
TGTGCCAGCAGCCAAGAGGTAGCGGCCCTAGAGCAGTTCTTC,CASSQEVAALEQFF,NA,NA,TRBV4-2,TRBJ2-1
TGTGCCAGCAGCGAACAAGGGGTAGCGGAAGAGACCCAGTACTTC,CASSEQGVAEETQYF,NA,NA,TRBV2,TRBJ2-5
TGTGCCAGCAGTGAAGTGCCAGGGAACTACGAGCAGTACTTC,CASSEVPGNYEQYF,NA,once,TRBV6-1,TRBJ2-7
TGTGCCAGCAGTTTTCTTGACAGCACAGATACGCAGTATTTT,CASSFLDSTDTQYF,NA,NA,TRBV28,TRBJ2-3